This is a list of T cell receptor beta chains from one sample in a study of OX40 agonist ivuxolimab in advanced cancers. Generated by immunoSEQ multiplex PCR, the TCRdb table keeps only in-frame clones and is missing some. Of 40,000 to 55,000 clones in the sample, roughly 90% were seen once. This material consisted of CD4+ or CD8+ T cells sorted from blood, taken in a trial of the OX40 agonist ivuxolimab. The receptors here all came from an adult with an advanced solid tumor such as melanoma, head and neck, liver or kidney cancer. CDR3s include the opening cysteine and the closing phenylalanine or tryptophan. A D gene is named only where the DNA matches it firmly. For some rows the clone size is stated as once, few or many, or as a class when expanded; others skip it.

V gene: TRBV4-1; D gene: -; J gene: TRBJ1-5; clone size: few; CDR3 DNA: TGCGCCAGCAGCCAAGTTCGTCTCGGCGGGGAGCCCCAGCATTTT; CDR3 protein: CASSQVRLGGEPQHF
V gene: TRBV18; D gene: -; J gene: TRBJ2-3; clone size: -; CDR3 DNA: TGTGCCAGCTCACCTTTGCTGTCGGCCACAGATACGCAGTATTTT; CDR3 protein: CASSPLLSATDTQYF
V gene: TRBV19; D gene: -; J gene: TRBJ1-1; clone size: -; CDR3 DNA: TGTGCCAGTAGCGACAATTTGAACACTGAAGCTTTCTTT; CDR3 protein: CASSDNLNTEAFF
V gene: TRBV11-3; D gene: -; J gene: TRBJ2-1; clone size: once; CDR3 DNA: TGTGCCAGCAGCCTCAGGGGTACCTACAATGAGCAGTTCTTC; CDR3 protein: CASSLRGTYNEQFF
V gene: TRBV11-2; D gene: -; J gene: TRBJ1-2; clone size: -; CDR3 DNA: TGTGCCAGCAGCTTGGGGTTTACAGGGACTGGCTACACCTTC; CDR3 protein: CASSLGFTGTGYTF
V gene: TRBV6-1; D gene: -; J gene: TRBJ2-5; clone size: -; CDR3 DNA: TGTGCCAGCAGTGAGATGGGCAGGGAGACCCAGTACTTC; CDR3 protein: CASSEMGRETQYF
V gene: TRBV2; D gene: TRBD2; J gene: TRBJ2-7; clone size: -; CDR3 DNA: TGTGCCAGCAGTCCCGGGACTAGCTCCAGCGAGCAGTACTTC; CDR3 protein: CASSPGTSSSEQYF
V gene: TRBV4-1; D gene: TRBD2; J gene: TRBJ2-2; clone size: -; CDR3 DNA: TGCGCCAGCAGCCAAGGGGTCGGACTAGCGGGAGCGGACGGGGAGCTGTTTTTT; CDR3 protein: CASSQGVGLAGADGELFF
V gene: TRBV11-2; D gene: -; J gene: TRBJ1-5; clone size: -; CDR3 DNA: TGTGCCAGCAGCTCCGACAGGAGGAGCAATCAGCCCCAGCATTTT; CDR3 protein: CASSSDRRSNQPQHF
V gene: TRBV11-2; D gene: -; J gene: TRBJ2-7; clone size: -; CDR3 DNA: TGTGCCAGCAGCCCTCCCCAGCGGTCCTACGAGCAGTACTTC; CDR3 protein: CASSPPQRSYEQYF
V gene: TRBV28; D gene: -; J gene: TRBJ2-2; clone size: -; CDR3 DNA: TGTGCCAGCAGCTTACCAATGCAGGGGAACACCGGGGAGCTGTTTTTT; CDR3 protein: CASSLPMQGNTGELFF
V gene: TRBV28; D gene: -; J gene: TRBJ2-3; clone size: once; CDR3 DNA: TGTGCCAGCAGTTTGGAGGGAGATACGCAGTATTTT; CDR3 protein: CASSLEGDTQYF
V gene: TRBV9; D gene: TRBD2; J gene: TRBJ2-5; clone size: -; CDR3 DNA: TGTGCCAGCAGCGAGTTCGCGGGAGGGCCAAGCGAGACCCAGTACTTC; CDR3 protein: CASSEFAGGPSETQYF
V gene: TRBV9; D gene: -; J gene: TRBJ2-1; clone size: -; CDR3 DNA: TGTGCCAGCAGCGCGGGACTTTACAATGAGCAGTTCTTC; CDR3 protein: CASSAGLYNEQFF
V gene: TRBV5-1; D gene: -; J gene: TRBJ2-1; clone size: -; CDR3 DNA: TGCGCCAGCAGCGTAACCTACAATGAGCAGTTCTTC; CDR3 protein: CASSVTYNEQFF
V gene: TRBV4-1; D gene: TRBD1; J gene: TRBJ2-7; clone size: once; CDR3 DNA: TGCGCCAGCAGCCAAGACATTTATGACAGGGCCTACGAGCAGTACTTC; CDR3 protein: CASSQDIYDRAYEQYF
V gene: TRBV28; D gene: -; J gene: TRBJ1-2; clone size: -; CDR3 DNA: TGTGCCAGCAGTTTAGGTACGAGTCCAGGTGGCTACACCTTC; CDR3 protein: CASSLGTSPGGYTF
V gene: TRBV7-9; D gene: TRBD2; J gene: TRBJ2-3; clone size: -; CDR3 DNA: TGTGCCAGCAGCTTAGGCTGGGGGAGGGCGACCACAGATACGCAGTATTTT; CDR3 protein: CASSLGWGRATTDTQYF
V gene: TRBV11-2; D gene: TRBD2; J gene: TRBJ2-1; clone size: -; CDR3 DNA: TGTGCCAGCAGGCGATTTAGCGGGAGGGCCGATCATGAGCAGTTCTTC; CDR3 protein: CASRRFSGRADHEQFF
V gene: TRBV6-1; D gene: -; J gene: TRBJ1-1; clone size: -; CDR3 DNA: TGTGCCAGCAGTGAGGAGGCGATACTCCTAAACACTGAAGCTTTCTTT; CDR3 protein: CASSEEAILLNTEAFF
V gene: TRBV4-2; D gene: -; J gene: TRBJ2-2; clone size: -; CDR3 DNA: TGTGCCAGCAGCCAAGATTCGGGGGAGAGTGACACCGGGGAGCTGTTTTTT; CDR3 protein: CASSQDSGESDTGELFF
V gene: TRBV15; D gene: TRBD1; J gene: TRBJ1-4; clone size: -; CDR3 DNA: TGTGCCACCAGCACCGGGACAGGGTTGACTAATGAAAAACTGTTTTTT; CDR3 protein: CATSTGTGLTNEKLFF
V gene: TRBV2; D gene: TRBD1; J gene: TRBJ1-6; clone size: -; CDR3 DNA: TGTGCCAGCAGTCCGCCGGACAGGGCGGATTCACCCCTCCACTTT; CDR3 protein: CASSPPDRADSPLHF
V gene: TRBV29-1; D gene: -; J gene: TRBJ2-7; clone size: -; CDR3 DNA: TGCAGCGTTGAGTCCGCAGGGCGAGCCTACGAGCAGTACTTC; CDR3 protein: CSVESAGRAYEQYF
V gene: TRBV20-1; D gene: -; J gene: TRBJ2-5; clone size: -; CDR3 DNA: TGCAGTGCTAGAACGGTGGAGACCCAGTACTTC; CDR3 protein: CSARTVETQYF
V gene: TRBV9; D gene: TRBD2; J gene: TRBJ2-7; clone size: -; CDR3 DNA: TGTGCCAGCAGCCCAAGCGGGAGAGTCGACGAGCAGTACTTC; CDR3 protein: CASSPSGRVDEQYF
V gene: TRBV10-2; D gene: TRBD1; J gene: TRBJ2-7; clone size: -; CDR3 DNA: TGCGCCAGCAGTGAGCGGGACAGATCGCGCGAGCAGTACTTC; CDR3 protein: CASSERDRSREQYF
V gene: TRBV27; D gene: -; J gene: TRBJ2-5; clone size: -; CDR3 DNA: TGTGCCAGCAGTTTAATGTCGCAGGGCCAAGAGACCCAGTACTTC; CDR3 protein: CASSLMSQGQETQYF
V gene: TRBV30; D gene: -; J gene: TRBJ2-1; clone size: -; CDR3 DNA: TGTGCCTGGAGAGGAGCGGGCAATGAGCAGTTCTTC; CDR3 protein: CAWRGAGNEQFF
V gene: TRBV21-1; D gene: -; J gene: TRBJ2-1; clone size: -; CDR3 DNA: TGTGCCAGCAGCGACAGAAACAATGAGCAGTTCTTC; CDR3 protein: CASSDRNNEQFF
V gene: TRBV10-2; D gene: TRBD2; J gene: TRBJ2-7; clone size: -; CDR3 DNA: TGCGCCACCACTGGGACTAACTACGAGCAGTACTTC; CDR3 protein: CATTGTNYEQYF
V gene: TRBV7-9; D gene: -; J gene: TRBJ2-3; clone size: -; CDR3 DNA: TGTGCCAGCAGCTTGAGCACAGATACGCAGTATTTT; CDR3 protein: CASSLSTDTQYF
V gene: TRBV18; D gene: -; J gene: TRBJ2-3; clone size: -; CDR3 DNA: TGTGCCAGCTCACCGGGGACCGCTTTGGGGGATACGCAGTATTTT; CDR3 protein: CASSPGTALGDTQYF
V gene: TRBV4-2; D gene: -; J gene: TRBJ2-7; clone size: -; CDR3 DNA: TGTGCCAGCAGCCAAGAAGGGACCTCCTACGAGCAGTACTTC; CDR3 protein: CASSQEGTSYEQYF
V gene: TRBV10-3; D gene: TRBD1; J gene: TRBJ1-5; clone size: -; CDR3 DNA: TGTGCCATCAGGAACGGGACAGGAGATCAGCCCCAGCATTTT; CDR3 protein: CAIRNGTGDQPQHF
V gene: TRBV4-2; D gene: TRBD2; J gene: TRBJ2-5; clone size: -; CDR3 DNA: TGTGCCAGCAGCCAAGTTAGCGGGAGCGGCGAGACCCAGTACTTC; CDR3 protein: CASSQVSGSGETQYF
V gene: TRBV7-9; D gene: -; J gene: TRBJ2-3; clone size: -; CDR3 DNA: TGTGCCAGCAGCTTAGTCCCAGGGGGCACAGATACGCAGTATTTT; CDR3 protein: CASSLVPGGTDTQYF
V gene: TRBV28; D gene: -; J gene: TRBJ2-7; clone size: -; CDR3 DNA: TGTGCCAGCAGTTTACCCCGACAGGAATCTAACGAGCAGTACTTC; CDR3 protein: CASSLPRQESNEQYF
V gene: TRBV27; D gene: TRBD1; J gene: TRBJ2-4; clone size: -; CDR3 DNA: TGTGCCAGCAGTCCAATAATGGACAGGGAATACATTCAGTACTTC; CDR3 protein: CASSPIMDREYIQYF
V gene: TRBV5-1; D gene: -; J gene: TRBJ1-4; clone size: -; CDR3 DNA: TGCGCCAGCAGCGACATGGGGAACGGGGGAGGAGAAAAACTGTTTTTT; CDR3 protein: CASSDMGNGGGEKLFF
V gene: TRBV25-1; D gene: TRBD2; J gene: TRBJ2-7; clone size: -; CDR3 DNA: TGTGCCAGCAGCGACGGGACTAGCGACTACGAGCAGTACTTC; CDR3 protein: CASSDGTSDYEQYF
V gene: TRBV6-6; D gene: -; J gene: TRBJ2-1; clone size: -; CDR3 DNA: TGTGCCAGCACCGGCAGGGGGGCGAACAATGAGCAGTTCTTC; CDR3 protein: CASTGRGANNEQFF
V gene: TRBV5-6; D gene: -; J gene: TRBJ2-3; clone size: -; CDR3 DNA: TGTGCCAGCAGCCGAGGGTTGGATACGCAGTATTTT; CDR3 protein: CASSRGLDTQYF
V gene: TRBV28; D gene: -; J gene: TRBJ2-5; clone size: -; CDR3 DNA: TGTGCCAGCAGTTTAATCACGGCAGGGGTGGAGACCCAGTACTTC; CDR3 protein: CASSLITAGVETQYF
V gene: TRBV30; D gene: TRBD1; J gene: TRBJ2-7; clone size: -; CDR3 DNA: TGTGCCTGGAGTGCCAGAGGGACAGGGGTTTACGAGCAGTACTTC; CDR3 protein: CAWSARGTGVYEQYF
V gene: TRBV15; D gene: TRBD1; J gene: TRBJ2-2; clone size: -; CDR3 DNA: TGTGCCACCAGCAGAGACCGGGACAGGGGGCCATCGAACACCGGGGAGCTGTTTTTT; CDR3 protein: CATSRDRDRGPSNTGELFF
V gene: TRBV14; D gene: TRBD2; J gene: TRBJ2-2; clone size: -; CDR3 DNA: TGTGCCAGCAGCCAATGGCTAGCGGGAGTATGGGACACCGGGGAGCTGTTTTTT; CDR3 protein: CASSQWLAGVWDTGELFF
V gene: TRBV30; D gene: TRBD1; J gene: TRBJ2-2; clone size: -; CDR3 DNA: TGTGCCTGGAGTACCCCCGGGACAGGGGTGAACACCGGGGAGCTGTTTTTT; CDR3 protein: CAWSTPGTGVNTGELFF
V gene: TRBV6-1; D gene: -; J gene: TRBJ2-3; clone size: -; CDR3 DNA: TGTGCCAGCATGGGGCGAGGGGTCACAGATACGCAGTATTTT; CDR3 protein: CASMGRGVTDTQYF
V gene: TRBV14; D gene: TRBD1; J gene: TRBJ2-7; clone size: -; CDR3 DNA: TGTGCCAGCAGCCCGGACAGGGGGCGGTACGAGCAGTACTTC; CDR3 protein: CASSPDRGRYEQYF
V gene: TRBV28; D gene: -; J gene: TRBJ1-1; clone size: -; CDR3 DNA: TGTGCCAGCAGTGATCCACGCCCTAACACTGAAGCTTTCTTT; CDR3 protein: CASSDPRPNTEAFF
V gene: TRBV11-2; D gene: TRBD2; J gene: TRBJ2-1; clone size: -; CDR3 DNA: TGTGCCAGCAGCTTGGGCAGGTTTGGTAGCGGGAGTCTACACAATGAGCAGTTCTTC; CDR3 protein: CASSLGRFGSGSLHNEQFF
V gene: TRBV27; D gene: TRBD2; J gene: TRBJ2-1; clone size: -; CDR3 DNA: TGTGCCAGCAGTCCCGGGACTACCTACAATGAGCAGTTCTTC; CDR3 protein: CASSPGTTYNEQFF
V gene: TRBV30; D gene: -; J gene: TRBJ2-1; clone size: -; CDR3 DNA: TGTGCCTGGAGTGTAGTATACAGGGTATACAATGAGCAGTTCTTC; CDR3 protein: CAWSVVYRVYNEQFF